This T cell receptor (beta chain) comes out of a study of shared clonotypes between healthy human individuals. Broader study findings: Larger richness was generally estimated for naive than memory subsets. Among a handful of donors, about 5% of naive CD4 clonotypes were found in common.

Per the original data handling: ImmunoSEQ junction-only sequences lacked quality scores, so their filtering differed. Sequencing used immunoSEQ multiplex PCR; TCRdb keeps in-frame clones, though not all of them. V, J and clone size were drawn from that table, and D and trimming were deduced from the DNA. The repertoire holds about 2.1 million clones, with 93% as singletons. For this clone: Its target is unknown.

The CDR3 extends over 14 amino acids. Trimming took off 7 bases at V and 2 bases at J, with 14 bases between the two ends. The germline V gene encodes CDR1 WSHSY and CDR2 SAAADI. Only CD45RO-negative cells positively selected for CCR7 counted as naive CD8 cells, so terminally differentiated effector memory CD45RA+ cells were excluded. Healthy HIV-negative adults with no recent acute infections or vaccinations were recruited as donors. The chain uses TRBV10-2 and TRBJ1-1; D is uncertain. This clonotype was obtained from a man aged 18 to 35 in good health. Some clones in this sample may be carry-over from other donors' samples. The sequencing sample was made of naive CD8+ T cells from PBMCs. The DNA of the CDR3 is TGCGCCAGCAAAGAATACGTGGAAAACACTGAAGCTTTCTTT. Translating it yields CASKEYVENTEAFF.